Below, 23 T cell receptor beta chains from the same sample are listed, as sequenced in a study of CD8 T cells in ankylosing spondylitis listed by TCRdb under 2017. The protocol used for the library was 5' RACE. For sequencing, an Illumina HiSeq 2500 was employed. TCRdb trimmed public reads at Q25 via fastp, called clones via MiXCR and kept in-frame beta chains. For every CDR3 protein sequence, its rows merge into one entry that carries the most common genes and DNA. The sample table lists about 350,000 distinct CDR3 sequences, 20% to 25% of them with a count of one. The ten most abundant clones make up 10% to 15% of the sample. The sequencing input was blood, either unsorted or a sorted T cell fraction (not recorded which). These receptors were collected from a male donor with ankylosing spondylitis or in good health (not recorded which).

This clonotype has only a few counts. The CDR3 spells CASSLGSGGVYNEQFF. CDR3 in DNA: TGTGCCAGCAGCTTAGGGTCAGGGGGGGTCTACAATGAGCAGTTCTTC. This chain uses TRBV5-6 with TRBJ2-1; the D gene could be TRBD1 or TRBD2 (7 bases each). Trimming shortened V by 2 bases and J by 3 bases, and 15 bases separated the two germline ends. The CDR3 totals 16 residues. The germline V gene encodes CDR1 SGHDT and CDR2 YYEEEE.

The rearrangement uses TRBV28 and TRBJ1-6; no reliable D call. The germline V gene has CDR1 MDHEN and CDR2 SYDVKM. This CDR3 contains 12 residues. Trimming stripped 11 bases from V and 9 bases from J, with 14 bases between. This CDR3 is CASNEGSSPLHF. The CDR3 DNA sequence: TGTGCCTCGAACGAGGGAAGTTCACCCCTCCACTTT.

This clonotype occurred a few times. V and J are TRBV2 and TRBJ1-6; D is ambiguous. Germline V gives CDR1 SNHLY, CDR2 FYNNEI. The CDR3 is 16 residues long. V lost 4 bases, J lost 9 bases, and 19 bases lay in between. This CDR3 reads CASSGLGPPEGSPLHF. Written as DNA, the CDR3 is TGTGCCAGCAGTGGATTGGGCCCCCCTGAAGGTTCACCCCTCCACTTT.

The chain is built from TRBV10-3 and TRBJ2-5; D unclear. V was shortened by 7 bases and J by 2 bases, with 11 bases between the two germline ends. The CDR3 has 13 amino acids. The germline V gene has CDR1 ENHRY and CDR2 SYGVKD. In DNA form, the CDR3 reads TGTGCCATCACCAAAGAAAGTCAAGAGACCCAGTACTTC. Translated: CAITKESQETQYF.

The chain is built from TRBV20-1 and TRBJ2-4; perhaps D is TRBD1 or TRBD2 (7 bases each). Germline V gene data show CDR1 as DFQATT and CDR2 as SNEGSKA (reference sequence). The CDR3 loop spans 13 amino acids. V dropped 2 bases and J dropped 7 bases, with 12 bases sitting between them. The CDR3 sequence is CSARPQGGNIQYF. The DNA of the CDR3 is TGCAGTGCTAGACCCCAGGGGGGGAACATTCAGTACTTC.

This clonotype turned up a few times. This chain uses TRBV10-3 with TRBJ2-6; D is possibly TRBD2 (5 bases). Looked up from germline, CDR1 is ENHRY and CDR2 is SYGVKD. The V and J ends lost 2 bases and 6 bases respectively, with 8 bases between them. This CDR3 region has 14 residues. Here the CDR3 DNA reads TGTGCCATCAGTGAGGAGGGTTCGGCCAACGTCCTGACTTTC. This codes for CAISEEGSANVLTF.

There are a few counts of this clonotype. V gene TRBV7-9 combines with J gene TRBJ2-2; 7 nucleotides match TRBD1. This CDR3 has 16 residues. V lost 2 bases to trimming and J lost 4 bases; unmatched junction nucleotides: 7. CDR1 and CDR2 from the germline V gene are SEHNR and FQNEAQ (reference sequence). The chain's CDR3 is CASSLPQDRPTGELFF. The DNA for the CDR3 is TGTGCCAGCAGCTTACCCCAGGACAGGCCCACCGGGGAGCTGTTTTTT.

This clonotype was seen more than once but under ten times. The J gene is TRBJ2-5, the V gene TRBV2, with 8 bases identical to TRBD2. The CDR3 contains 13 residues. V trimming: 7 bases; J trimming: 3 bases; junction bases outside the gene matches: 4. Germline values: CDR1 SNHLY, CDR2 FYNNEI. Here the CDR3 reads CASKNSGEETQYF. CDR3 coding DNA: TGTGCCAGCAAGAATAGCGGGGAAGAGACCCAGTACTTC.

The rearrangement links TRBV5-6 to TRBJ2-7; D gene uncertain. The germline CDR1 and CDR2 sequences are SGHDT and YYEEEE. This CDR3 contains 15 residues. Trimming left V 6 bases short and J 3 bases short, with 19 bases between. CDR3 DNA sequence: TGTGCCAGCACCCTCGTTTGGGCTGGTAGCTACGAGCAGTACTTC. Amino acid sequence: CASTLVWAGSYEQYF. Filled out from reference TRBV5-6 and TRBJ2-7, the complete variable domain reads DAGVTQSPTHLIKTRGQQVTLRCSPKSGHDTVSWYQQALGQGPQFIFQYYEEEERQRGNFPDRFSGHQFPNYSSELNVNALLLGDSALYLCASTLVWAGSYEQYFGPGTRLTVT.

The V and J genes are TRBV12-5 and TRBJ1-2; 7 nucleotides agree with TRBD1. The CDR3 is 14 amino acids. The germline gives CDR1 LGHNT, CDR2 FRNRAP. Trimming cost V 3 bases and J 7 bases; bases outside gene matches: 8. CDR3 sequence reads: CASGLKTGQGGYTF. CDR3 DNA: TGTGCTAGTGGTTTAAAGACAGGGCAAGGTGGCTACACCTTC.

The chain employs TRBV11-3 and TRBJ2-3, with 7 bases fitting TRBD1. J was trimmed by 4 bases and V by 0 bases; bases with no gene match: 4. The CDR3 has 15 amino acids. Per the germline V gene, CDR1 is SGHNT and CDR2 is YENEEA. The DNA of the CDR3 is TGTGCCAGCAGCTTAGAAAACAGGGGATCAGATACGCAGTATTTT. Protein: CASSLENRGSDTQYF.

This clonotype appeared a few times. The V and J genes are TRBV4-1 and TRBJ2-7; the match to TRBD1 covers 10 bases. The CDR3 has 15 amino acids. Germline V CDR1 and CDR2: MGHRA, YSYEKL. The V segment lost 3 bases and the J segment 3 bases; nucleotides outside the gene matches: 5. The DNA of the CDR3 is TGCGCCAGCAGCCAGGGGACAGGGGACATCTACGAGCAGTACTTC. It yields the protein CASSQGTGDIYEQYF.

In this sample, this clonotype turned up many times. For the CDR3, the DNA is TGCGCCAGCAGCTTGGGCAGCGGCACAGATACGCAGTATTTT. The encoded protein is CASSLGSGTDTQYF. V gene TRBV5-1 combines with J gene TRBJ2-3; D is unclear. Germline CDR1 SGHRS, CDR2 YFSETQ. V lost 0 bases to trimming and J lost 1 base, with 6 bases between them. This CDR3 has 14 residues.

The chain carries TRBV3-1 and TRBJ2-7; D possibly corresponds to TRBD2 (5 bases). Germline V gives CDR1 LGHDT, CDR2 YNNKEL (reference sequence). The CDR3 contains 14 residues. V gave up 1 base and J gave up 2 bases, with 9 bases separating them. The CDR3 region has the DNA TGTGCCAGCAGCCAAGCCGGGAACACCTACGAGCAGTACTTC. Translation: CASSQAGNTYEQYF.

This clonotype has just a few counts. The J gene is TRBJ1-6, the V gene TRBV7-9; possibly TRBD1 for D (5 bases). CDR1 and CDR2 (germline): SEHNR, FQNEAQ (reference sequence). The CDR3 runs 14 residues. The V and J ends lost 5 bases and 10 bases respectively, with 15 bases between them. CDR3 residues: CASSMTDLNSPLHF. Written as DNA, the CDR3 is TGTGCCAGCAGCATGACAGACTTAAACTCACCCCTCCACTTT.

This clonotype was seen a single time. The chain links TRBV2 to TRBJ2-2; D unresolved. The CDR3 length is 12 residues. CDR1 is SNHLY and CDR2 is FYNNEI in the germline V gene. The ends were cut back, 8 bases at V and 5 bases at J, with 9 bases in the middle. Here the CDR3 reads CASQDGTGELFF. The DNA of the CDR3 is TGTGCCAGCCAGGACGGGACCGGGGAGCTGTTTTTT.

V and J are TRBV5-6 and TRBJ2-7; 11 bases fit TRBD1. Trimming at V came to 2 bases and at J to 3 bases, leaving 7 bases not matched to a gene. This CDR3 has 16 residues. Germline CDR1 SGHDT, CDR2 YYEEEE. CDR3 in DNA: TGTGCCAGCAGCTTAGGACAGGGGGCGCTTGGCTACGAGCAGTACTTC. Protein: CASSLGQGALGYEQYF.

This clonotype occurred many times. V usage is TRBV29-1 and J usage is TRBJ2-1; the D gene is possibly TRBD2 (5 bases). Deletions cut 0 bases from V and 15 bases from J, with 15 bases between. Per the germline V gene, CDR1 is SQVTM and CDR2 is ANQGSEA. The CDR3 length is 12 residues. CDR3 in DNA: TGCAGCGTTGAAGATCTAACTAGTTACGGGTTCTTC. This codes for CSVEDLTSYGFF.

The table lists this clonotype with a few counts. J is TRBJ2-5 and V is TRBV12-3 or TRBV12-4; D not certain. The V end lost 7 bases, the J end lost 4 bases, and 13 bases lay between the germline ends. This CDR3 has 13 amino acids. This chain's CDR3 is CASTRWSGETQYF. The CDR3 DNA reads as TGTGCCAGCACCAGATGGAGTGGAGAGACCCAGTACTTC.

The rearrangement links TRBV24-1 to TRBJ2-1, with D perhaps matching TRBD1 (6 bases). The CDR3 contains 12 residues. CDR1 is KGHDR and CDR2 is SFDVKD in the germline V gene. Trimming took 8 bases from V and 5 from J, leaving 9 bases between them. CDR3 sequence reads: CATMDRHNEQFF. For the CDR3, the DNA is TGTGCCACCATGGACAGACACAATGAGCAGTTCTTC.

This clonotype appeared a few times. V gene TRBV4-2 combines with J gene TRBJ2-3, with 11 bases that match TRBD2. V gave up 1 base and J gave up 1 base; unmatched junction bases: 4. Per the germline V gene, CDR1 is LGHNA and CDR2 is YNFKEQ. The CDR3 sequence is 17 residues long. CDR3: CASSQVGGLAGTDTQYF. CDR3 nucleotides: TGTGCCAGCAGCCAAGTGGGGGGACTAGCGGGCACAGATACGCAGTATTTT.

The gene calls are TRBV3-1 and TRBJ2-5; 7 bases fit TRBD2. Germline CDR1 and CDR2: LGHDT and YNNKEL (reference sequence). This CDR3 is built from 14 residues. Trimming at V came to 5 bases and at J to 3 bases, leaving 6 bases not matched to a gene. CDR3 sequence (DNA): TGTGCCAGCAGCACCCGGGACTATGAAGAGACCCAGTACTTC. Translating it yields CASSTRDYEETQYF.

This clonotype has only a few counts. The genes are TRBV4-1 and TRBJ2-5; the match to TRBD2 covers 8 bases. J was trimmed by 5 bases and V by 0 bases; bases with no gene match: 8. CDR1 and CDR2 (germline): MGHRA, YSYEKL. The CDR3 is made up of 16 amino acids. As DNA, the CDR3 is TGCGCCAGCAGCCAAGATGCGGGCGGGAGGACGGAGACCCAGTACTTC. Residues: CASSQDAGGRTETQYF.